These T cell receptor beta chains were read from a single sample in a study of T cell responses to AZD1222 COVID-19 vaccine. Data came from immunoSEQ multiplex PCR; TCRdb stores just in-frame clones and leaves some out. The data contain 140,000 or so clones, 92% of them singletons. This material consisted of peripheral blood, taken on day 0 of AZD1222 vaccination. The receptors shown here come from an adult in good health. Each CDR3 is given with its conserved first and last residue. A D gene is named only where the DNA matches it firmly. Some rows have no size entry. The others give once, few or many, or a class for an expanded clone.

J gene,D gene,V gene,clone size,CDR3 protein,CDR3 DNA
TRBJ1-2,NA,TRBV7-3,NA,CASSFDGASGYTF,TGTGCCAGCAGCTTCGATGGAGCATCTGGCTACACCTTC
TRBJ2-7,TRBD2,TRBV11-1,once,CASSLAGNKYEQYF,TGTGCCAGCAGCCTAGCGGGGAACAAATACGAGCAGTACTTC
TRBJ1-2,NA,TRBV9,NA,CASSQGRPDYGYTF,TGTGCCAGCAGCCAAGGACGACCCGACTATGGCTACACCTTC
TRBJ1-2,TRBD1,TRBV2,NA,CASTGQRYYGYTF,TGTGCCAGCACGGGACAGAGGTACTATGGCTACACCTTC
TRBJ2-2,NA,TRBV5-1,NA,CASTSTGTPNTGELFF,TGCGCCAGCACCTCGACCGGGACCCCGAACACCGGGGAGCTGTTTTTT
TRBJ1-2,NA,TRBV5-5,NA,CASSLDSHPANYGYTF,TGTGCCAGCAGCTTAGACAGCCACCCAGCTAACTATGGCTACACCTTC
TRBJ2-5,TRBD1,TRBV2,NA,CASSTDRGGETQYF,TGTGCCAGCAGCACGGACAGGGGGGGAGAGACCCAGTACTTC
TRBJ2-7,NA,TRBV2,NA,CASSEEFRGGLSYEQYF,TGTGCCAGCAGTGAAGAATTTAGAGGCGGACTTAGCTACGAGCAGTACTTC
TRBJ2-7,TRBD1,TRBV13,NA,CASSPPGTGGYEQYF,TGTGCCAGCAGCCCTCCCGGGACAGGGGGCTACGAGCAGTACTTC
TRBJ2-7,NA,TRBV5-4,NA,CASSLAGQSEQYF,TGTGCCAGCAGCTTGGCGGGACAATCCGAGCAGTACTTC
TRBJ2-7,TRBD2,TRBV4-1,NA,CASSRGTSGTYEQYF,TGCGCCAGCAGCCGAGGGACTAGCGGGACCTACGAGCAGTACTTC
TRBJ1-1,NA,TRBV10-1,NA,CASSEYWGTEAFF,TGCGCCAGCAGTGAATATTGGGGGACTGAAGCTTTCTTT
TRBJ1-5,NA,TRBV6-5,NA,CASSFGRYSNQPQHF,TGTGCCAGCAGTTTCGGGAGGTATAGCAATCAGCCCCAGCATTTT
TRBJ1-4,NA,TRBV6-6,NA,CASSPGRGVATNEKLFF,TGTGCCAGCAGTCCTGGTCGGGGGGTTGCAACTAATGAAAAACTGTTTTTT
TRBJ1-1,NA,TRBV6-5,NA,CASSYRLNTEAFF,TGTGCCAGCAGTTACAGGTTGAACACTGAAGCTTTCTTT
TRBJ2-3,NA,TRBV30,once,CACTSWGSSLRTDTQYF,TGTGCCTGCACCTCCTGGGGCTCATCTTTGCGCACAGATACGCAGTATTTT
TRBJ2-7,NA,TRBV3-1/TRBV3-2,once,CASSQDGLATISSYEQYF,TGTGCCAGCAGCCAAGACGGTCTAGCGACCATCAGCTCCTACGAGCAGTACTTC
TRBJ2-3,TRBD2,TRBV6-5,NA,CASRPSGTTDTQYF,TGTGCCAGCAGACCTAGCGGGACCACAGATACGCAGTATTTT
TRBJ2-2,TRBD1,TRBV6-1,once,CASSEGDRGPGELFF,TGTGCCAGCAGTGAGGGGGACAGGGGGCCCGGGGAGCTGTTTTTT
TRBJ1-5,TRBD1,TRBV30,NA,CAWSVRGTAQPQHF,TGTGCCTGGAGTGTACGGGGGACAGCCCAGCCCCAGCATTTT
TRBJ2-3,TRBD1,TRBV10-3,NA,CATRQGSSTDTQYF,TGTGCCACTCGACAGGGGTCTAGCACAGATACGCAGTATTTT
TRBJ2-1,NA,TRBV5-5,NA,CASSSLRGYNEQFF,TGTGCCAGCAGCTCGCTAAGGGGCTACAATGAGCAGTTCTTC
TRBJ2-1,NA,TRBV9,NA,CASTRDSGWREQFF,TGTGCCAGCACCCGGGACTCCGGATGGAGAGAGCAGTTCTTC
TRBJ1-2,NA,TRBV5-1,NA,CASSRQVGYGYTF,TGCGCCAGCAGCCGCCAGGTTGGGTATGGCTACACCTTC
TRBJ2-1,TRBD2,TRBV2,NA,CASTRRLAESNEQFF,TGTGCCAGCACCAGAAGGCTAGCGGAAAGCAATGAGCAGTTCTTC
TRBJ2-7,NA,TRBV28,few,CASSLSRFGRRSYEQYF,TGTGCCAGCAGTTTGTCGCGTTTCGGGCGGCGGTCCTACGAGCAGTACTTC